This T cell receptor beta chain was obtained from a study of T-cell reconstitution after alpha-beta-depleted transplantation in children. Unique molecular identifiers were incorporated into the prepared TCRbeta library. One entry per CDR3 protein results from TCRdb running MiXCR on the PCR reads. The table lists hundreds of thousands of distinct CDR3 sequences, roughly a tenth of them singletons. Germline V gene lookup returns CDR1 MNHEY and CDR2 SVGAGI. The CDR3 length is 15 residues. Between the trimmed V and J ends, which lost 2 bases and 0 bases, there was a span of 7 bases. This clonotype turned up a few times.

The clonotype comes from a human donor who donated a stem cell graft to a child with acute myeloid leukemia. The chain links TRBV6-5 to TRBJ1-4; D is ambiguous. The source material was PBMCs from the stem cell graft donor, sampled from the stem cell graft. CDR3 in amino acids: CASSYRSATNEKLFF. In DNA, the CDR3 is TGTGCCAGCAGTTACAGATCTGCAACTAATGAAAAACTGTTTTTT.